This TCR beta chain is drawn from a study of CD8 T cells in ankylosing spondylitis. This clonotype occurred many times. One entry per CDR3 protein, called by TCRdb with MiXCR from the 5' RACE reads. The table has about 200,000 distinct CDR3 sequences, more than 10% seen once. The CDR3 is made up of 14 amino acids. Germline CDR1 is DFQATT and CDR2 is SNEGSKA (reference sequence). V dropped 6 bases and J dropped 2 bases, with 17 bases sitting between them. The chain links TRBV20-1 to TRBJ2-7; D uncertain. Material for sequencing was blood, either unsorted or a sorted T cell fraction (not recorded which). This receptor was identified in a male donor with ankylosing spondylitis or in good health (not recorded which). This chain's CDR3 is CSAIGEGSPYEQYF. The CDR3 DNA sequence: TGCAGTGCCATTGGAGAAGGGTCCCCCTACGAGCAGTACTTC.